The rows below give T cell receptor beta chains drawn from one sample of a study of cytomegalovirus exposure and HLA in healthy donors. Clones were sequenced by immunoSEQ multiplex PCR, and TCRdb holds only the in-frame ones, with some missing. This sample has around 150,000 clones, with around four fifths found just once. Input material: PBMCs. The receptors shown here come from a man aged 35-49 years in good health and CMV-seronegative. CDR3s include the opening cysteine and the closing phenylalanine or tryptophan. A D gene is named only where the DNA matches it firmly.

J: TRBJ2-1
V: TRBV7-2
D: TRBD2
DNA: TGTGCCAGCAGCTTAGTCGCGGGGGGGCAATCGTACAATGAGCAGTTCTTC
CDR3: CASSLVAGGQSYNEQFF

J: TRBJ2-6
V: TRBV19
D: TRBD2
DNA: TGTGCCAGTATTAATCGGGGAGGGAGCTCCGGGGCCAACGTCCTGACTTTC
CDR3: CASINRGGSSGANVLTF

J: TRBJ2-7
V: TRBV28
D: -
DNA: TGTGCCAGCAGTAGTTGGGGCCGGGCCTACGAGCAGTACTTC
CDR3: CASSSWGRAYEQYF

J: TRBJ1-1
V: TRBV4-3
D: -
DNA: TGCGCCAGCAGCCAAGAATCGGGGGTCGGAACTGAAGCTTTCTTT
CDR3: CASSQESGVGTEAFF

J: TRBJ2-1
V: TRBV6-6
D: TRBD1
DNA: TGTGCCAGCACCGCTAAAGGACAGGGGGCGACGAATGAGCAGTTCTTC
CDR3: CASTAKGQGATNEQFF

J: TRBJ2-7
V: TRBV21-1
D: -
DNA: TGTGCCAGCAGCAAAGATGACGGAGCCCTCGAGCAGTACTTC
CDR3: CASSKDDGALEQYF

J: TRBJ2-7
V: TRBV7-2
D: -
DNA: TGTGCCAGCAGCTTAGTAGGAGGGGTCGACTACGAGCAGTACTTC
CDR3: CASSLVGGVDYEQYF

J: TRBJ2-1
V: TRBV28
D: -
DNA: TGTGCCAGCAGTTTAAACCCTCGCCAGAGGAATGAGCAGTTCTTC
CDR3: CASSLNPRQRNEQFF

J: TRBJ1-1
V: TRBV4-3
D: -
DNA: TGCGCCAGCAGCCAACGGGGGGCAATGACTGAAGCTTTCTTT
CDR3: CASSQRGAMTEAFF

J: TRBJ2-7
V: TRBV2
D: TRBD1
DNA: TGTGCCAGCAGCGAGGACAGGCTGAGCTCCTACGAGCAGTACTTC
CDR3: CASSEDRLSSYEQYF